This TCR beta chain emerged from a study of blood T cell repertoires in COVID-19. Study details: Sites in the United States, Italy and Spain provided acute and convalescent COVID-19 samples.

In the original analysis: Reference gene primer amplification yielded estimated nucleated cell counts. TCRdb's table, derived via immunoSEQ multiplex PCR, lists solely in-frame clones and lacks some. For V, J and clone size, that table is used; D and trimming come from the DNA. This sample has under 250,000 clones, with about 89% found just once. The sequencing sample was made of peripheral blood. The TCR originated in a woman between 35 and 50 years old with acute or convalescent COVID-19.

The CDR3 bases are TGTGCCAGCAGTTTATCCCTCGGGGGTTATAATTCACCCCTCCACTTT. Residues: CASSLSLGGYNSPLHF. The V call is TRBV27, the J call TRBJ1-6; tentative D call: TRBD1 (5 bases). The germline V and J ends were trimmed by 0 bases and 4 bases, with 10 bases remaining between them. There are 16 residues in the CDR3. Germline V lookup: CDR1 MNHEY, CDR2 SMNVEV (reference sequence).